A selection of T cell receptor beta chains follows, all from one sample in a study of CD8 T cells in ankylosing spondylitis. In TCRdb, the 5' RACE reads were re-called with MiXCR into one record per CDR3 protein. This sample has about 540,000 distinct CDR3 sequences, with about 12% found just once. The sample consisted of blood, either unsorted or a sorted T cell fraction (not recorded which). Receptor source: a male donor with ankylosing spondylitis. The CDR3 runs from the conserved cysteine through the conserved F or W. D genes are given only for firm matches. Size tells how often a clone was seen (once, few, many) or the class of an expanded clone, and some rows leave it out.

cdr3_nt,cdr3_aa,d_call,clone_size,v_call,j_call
TGTGCCAGCAGCTTGGGGGCGGGACAGGGTACGAAACTGTTTTTT,CASSLGAGQGTKLFF,TRBD1,-,TRBV7-2,TRBJ1-4
TGCGCCAGCAGAGGGTTGGAGACCCAGTACTTC,CASRGLETQYF,-,many,TRBV5-1,TRBJ2-5
TGTGCCAGCAGCTTTGTCGGGCAGTTAGCCGGCTACACCTTC,CASSFVGQLAGYTF,-,few,TRBV5-6,TRBJ1-2
TGTGCCAGCAGCTTAGGAGCTCCAGGGCAGCCTCTCCAAGAGACCCAGTACTTC,CASSLGAPGQPLQETQYF,-,-,TRBV7-8,TRBJ2-5
TGTGCCTGGACGACGGGGGGGAGCTCCTACGAGCAGTACTTC,CAWTTGGSSYEQYF,TRBD2,-,TRBV30,TRBJ2-7
TGTGCCAGCAGCTTAGACGTTTCCGGGGAGAATGAAAAACTGTTTTTT,CASSLDVSGENEKLFF,-,-,TRBV7-9,TRBJ1-4
TGCAGTGGTCCGCGGGAAAACAATGAGCAGTTCTTC,CSGPRENNEQFF,-,few,TRBV20-1,TRBJ2-1
TGTGCCAGCAGTGCGGGGGATTGGAATGAGCAGTTCTTC,CASSAGDWNEQFF,TRBD2,-,TRBV12-3/TRBV12-4,TRBJ2-1
TGCAGCGTTGAAGATCGGATGGAGTACTATGGCTACACCTTC,CSVEDRMEYYGYTF,-,many,TRBV29-1,TRBJ1-2
TGTGCCACCAGGTCTAGCGGGACTGGCCAAGAGACCCAGTACTTC,CATRSSGTGQETQYF,TRBD2,-,TRBV24-1,TRBJ2-5
TGTGCCTGGAACGGGGGGAACGAGCAGTACTTC,CAWNGGNEQYF,TRBD2,-,TRBV30,TRBJ2-7
TGCGCCAGCAAACGACGGGAGGTAAACAATGAGCAGTTCTTC,CASKRREVNNEQFF,TRBD2,many,TRBV5-1,TRBJ2-1
TGCGCCAGCAGCCACCCTATCCCGGGACTAGCGGGAGGCTTCTCCTACAATGAGCAGTTCTTC,CASSHPIPGLAGGFSYNEQFF,TRBD2,-,TRBV4-1,TRBJ2-1
TGTGCCAGCAGTCCGGGACACCGAGAGACCCAGTACTTC,CASSPGHRETQYF,-,many,TRBV14,TRBJ2-5
TGTGCCAGCAGCTTAGTAGGGACCCCACCCTACACAGATACGCAGTATTTT,CASSLVGTPPYTDTQYF,-,few,TRBV11-2,TRBJ2-3
TGTGCCAGCAGACGGACTAGCGGAAATCCTAATGAGCAGTTCTTC,CASRRTSGNPNEQFF,TRBD2,many,TRBV12-3/TRBV12-4,TRBJ2-1
TGTGCCAGCAGTTTACTGGCTTTCGACTTGGACATTCAGTACTTC,CASSLLAFDLDIQYF,-,many,TRBV12-3/TRBV12-4,TRBJ2-4
TGTGCCAGCAGTGAAGCTGGGGGGTCGAACACTGAAGCTTTCTTT,CASSEAGGSNTEAFF,-,-,TRBV6-1,TRBJ1-1
TGTGCCAGCAGCTTAGCTAGCGAACGTCCCAATGAGCAGTTCTTC,CASSLASERPNEQFF,-,few,TRBV11-1,TRBJ2-1
TGTGCCAGCAGCGGGACTAGCGGGAGATGGCAGTTCTTC,CASSGTSGRWQFF,TRBD2,-,TRBV6-2/TRBV6-3,TRBJ2-1
TGCAGTGCTAGTTCCTCCTACTATCGCCTTAGTGAGCAGTTCTTC,CSASSSYYRLSEQFF,-,-,TRBV20-1,TRBJ2-1
TGTGCCAGCAGTTTAAGGAGGGGCTTCCCGAATGCCGAGCAGTACTTC,CASSLRRGFPNAEQYF,-,-,TRBV12-3/TRBV12-4,TRBJ2-7
TGTGCCAGCAGTGAATATGGCAGCCCCGGGGCCAACGTCCTGACTTTC,CASSEYGSPGANVLTF,-,many,TRBV25-1,TRBJ2-6
TGCAGTGCTCCTCTCTCCGGACTAGCCGAAGAGACCCAGTACTTC,CSAPLSGLAEETQYF,TRBD2,few,TRBV20-1,TRBJ2-5
TGTGCCAGCAGGTCGCGCGGGGAAGTGGGGGCAGATACGCAGTATTTT,CASRSRGEVGADTQYF,-,few,TRBV5-6,TRBJ2-3
TGTGCCACCAGTGGGACAGGGAGAGGCAATGAGCAGTTCTTC,CATSGTGRGNEQFF,TRBD1,many,TRBV24-1,TRBJ2-1
TGTGCCAGTACTGACAGGGCACAGCCCCAGCATTTT,CASTDRAQPQHF,TRBD1,-,TRBV6-4,TRBJ1-5
TGTGCCAGCAGCATTAGGGGCCCCGATTCACCCCTCCACTTT,CASSIRGPDSPLHF,-,-,TRBV7-2,TRBJ1-6